This T cell receptor (beta chain) was captured in a study of cytomegalovirus exposure and HLA in healthy donors. Study-wide points: The productive fraction for most TCR beta V segments was about 87% or about 30% in an earlier analysis. Most observed TCR sequences were rare, whereas some public TCRs were detected in many donors. A later analysis linked a missense DCLRE1C variant to TCR beta V- and J-gene trimming.

This PCR relied on a set of 60 Vbeta primers and 13 Jbeta primers. Sequenced by immunoSEQ multiplex PCR; TCRdb stores in-frame clones only, minus some. The sample consists of around 110,000 clones, around 65% of them appearing once. This CDR3 has 15 residues. Germline V gives CDR1 SGHDT, CDR2 YYEEEE. V trimming: 5 bases; J trimming: 6 bases; junction bases outside the gene matches: 11. To note about this clone: Antigen specificity is unknown.

The V gene is TRBV5-6, the J gene TRBJ1-1; 9 positions agree with TRBD1. Material: PBMCs. This TCR came from a young man in good health and CMV-seronegative. CDR3 coding DNA: TGTGCCAGCAGATCCATACAGGGGGCAAGCGCTGAAGCTTTCTTT. Amino acid sequence: CASRSIQGASAEAFF.